This entry is about one TCR beta chain. Its antigen is still unknown. The sample is drawn from a study of CD4 T cells in relation to SARS-CoV-2 and coronaviruses. Germline V gene data show CDR1 as LNHDA and CDR2 as SQIVND (reference sequence). CDR3 length: 14 amino acids. V lost 1 base and J lost 3, with 10 bases in between. Assay: immunoSEQ multiplex PCR; the TCRdb copy retains only in-frame clones and omits some. Here the sample spans about 21,000 clones, 60% to 80% being singletons. Unexposed donor CD4+ T cells date from 2011-2018, before the COVID-19 pandemic. After roughly ten days of culture, CD4+ T cells were isolated. Cells permitting, SARS-CoV-2 S/N and four cold-coronavirus spikes were tested on unexposed-donor CD4+ T cells.

Sequenced material: CD4+ T cells from PBMCs, cultured in vitro. The clonotype comes from a human donor in good health. The V call is TRBV19, the J call TRBJ2-7, with D possibly matching TRBD1 (5 bases). This CDR3 is CASSIARQGYEQYF. The DNA for the CDR3 is TGTGCCAGTAGTATAGCTCGGCAGGGCTACGAGCAGTACTTC.